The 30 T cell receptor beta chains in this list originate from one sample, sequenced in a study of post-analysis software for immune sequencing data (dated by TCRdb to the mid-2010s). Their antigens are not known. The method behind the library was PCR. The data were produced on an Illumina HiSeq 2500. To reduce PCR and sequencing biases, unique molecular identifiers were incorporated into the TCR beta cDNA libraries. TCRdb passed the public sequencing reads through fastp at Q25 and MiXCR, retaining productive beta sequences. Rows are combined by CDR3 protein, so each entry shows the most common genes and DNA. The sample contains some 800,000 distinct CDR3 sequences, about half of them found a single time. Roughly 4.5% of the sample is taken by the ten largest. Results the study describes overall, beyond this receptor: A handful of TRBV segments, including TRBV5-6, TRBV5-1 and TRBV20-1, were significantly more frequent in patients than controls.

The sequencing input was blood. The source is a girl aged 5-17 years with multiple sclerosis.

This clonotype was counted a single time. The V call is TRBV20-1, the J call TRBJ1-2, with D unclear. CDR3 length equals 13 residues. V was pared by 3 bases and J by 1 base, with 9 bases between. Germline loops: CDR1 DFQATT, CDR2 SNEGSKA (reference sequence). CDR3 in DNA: TGCAGTGCTAGTCGGGCCGATAACTATGGCTACACCTTC. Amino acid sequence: CSASRADNYGYTF.

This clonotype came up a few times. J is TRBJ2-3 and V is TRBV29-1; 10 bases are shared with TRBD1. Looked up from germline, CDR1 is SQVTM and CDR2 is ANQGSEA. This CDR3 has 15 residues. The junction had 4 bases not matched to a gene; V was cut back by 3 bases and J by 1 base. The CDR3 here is CSVDGTGDGTDTQYF. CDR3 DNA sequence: TGCAGCGTTGACGGGACAGGGGACGGCACAGATACGCAGTATTTT.

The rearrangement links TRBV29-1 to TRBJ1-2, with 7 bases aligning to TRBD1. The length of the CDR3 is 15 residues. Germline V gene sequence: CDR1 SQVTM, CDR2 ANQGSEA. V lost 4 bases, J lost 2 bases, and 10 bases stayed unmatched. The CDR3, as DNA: TGCAGCGTTGCCCCGTCACAAGGGGGCAACTATGGCTACACCTTC. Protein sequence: CSVAPSQGGNYGYTF.

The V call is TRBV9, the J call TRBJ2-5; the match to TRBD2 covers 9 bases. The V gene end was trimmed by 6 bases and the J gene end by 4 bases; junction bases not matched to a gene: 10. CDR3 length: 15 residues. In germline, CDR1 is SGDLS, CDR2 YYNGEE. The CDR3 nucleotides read TGTGCCAGCACCTTAGCGGGAGCGGTCGGAGAGACCCAGTACTTC. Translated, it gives CASTLAGAVGETQYF.

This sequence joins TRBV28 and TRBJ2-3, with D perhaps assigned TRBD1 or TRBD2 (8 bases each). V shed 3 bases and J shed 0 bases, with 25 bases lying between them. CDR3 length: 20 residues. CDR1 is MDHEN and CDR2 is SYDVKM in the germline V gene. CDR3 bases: TGTGCCAGCAGTTTCCCCCGGACAGGGCATCTAGCGGGTAGCACAGATACGCAGTATTTT. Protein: CASSFPRTGHLAGSTDTQYF.

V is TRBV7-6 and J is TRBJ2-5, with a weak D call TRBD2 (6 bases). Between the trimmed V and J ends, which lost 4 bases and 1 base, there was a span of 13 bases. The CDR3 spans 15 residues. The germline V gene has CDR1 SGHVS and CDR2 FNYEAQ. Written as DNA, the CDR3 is TGTGCCAGCAGCTGGCTCGGTAGCGGCCAAGAGACCCAGTACTTC. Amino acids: CASSWLGSGQETQYF.

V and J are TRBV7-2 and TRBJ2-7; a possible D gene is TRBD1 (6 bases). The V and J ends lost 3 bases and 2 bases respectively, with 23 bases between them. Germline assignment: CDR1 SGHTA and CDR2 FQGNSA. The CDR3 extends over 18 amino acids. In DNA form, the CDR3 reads TGTGCCAGCAGCTTTAGAGGCCCCGGGACATCTAAAACCTACGAGCAGTACTTC. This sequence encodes CASSFRGPGTSKTYEQYF.

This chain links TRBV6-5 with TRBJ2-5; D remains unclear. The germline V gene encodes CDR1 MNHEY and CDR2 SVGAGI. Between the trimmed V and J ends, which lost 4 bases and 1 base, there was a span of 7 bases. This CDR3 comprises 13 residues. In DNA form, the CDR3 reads TGTGCCAGCAGTTGCGACTCCCAAGAGACCCAGTACTTC. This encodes CASSCDSQETQYF.

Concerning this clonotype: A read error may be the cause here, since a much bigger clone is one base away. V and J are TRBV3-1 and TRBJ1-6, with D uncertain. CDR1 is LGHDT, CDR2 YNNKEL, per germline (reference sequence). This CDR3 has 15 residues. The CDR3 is CAGSELGGQNSPLHF. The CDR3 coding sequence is TGTGCCGGCAGCGAACTCGGCGGTCAGAATTCACCCCTCCACTTT. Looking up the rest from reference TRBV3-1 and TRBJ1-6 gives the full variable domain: DTAVSQTPKYLVTQMGNDKSIKCEQNLGHDTMYWYKQDSKKFLKIMFSYNNKELIINETVPNRFSPKSPDKAHLNLHINSLELGDSAVYFCAGSELGGQNSPLHFGNGTRLTVT.

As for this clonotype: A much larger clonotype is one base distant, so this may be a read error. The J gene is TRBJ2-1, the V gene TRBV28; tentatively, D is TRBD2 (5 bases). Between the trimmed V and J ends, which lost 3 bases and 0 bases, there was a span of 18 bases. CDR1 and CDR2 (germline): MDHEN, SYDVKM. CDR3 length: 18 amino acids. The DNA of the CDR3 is TGTGCCAGCAGTTTGGAGGAACGAGCGATGAGCTCCTACAATGAGCAGTTCTTC. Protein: CASSLEERAMSSYNEQFF.

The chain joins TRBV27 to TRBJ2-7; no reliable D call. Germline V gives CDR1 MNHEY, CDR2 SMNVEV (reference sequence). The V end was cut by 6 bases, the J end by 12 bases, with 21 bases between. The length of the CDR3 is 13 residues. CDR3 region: CASSPTLLGNVYF. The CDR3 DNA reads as TGTGCCAGCAGCCCCACTCTTTTGGGAAATGTGTACTTC.

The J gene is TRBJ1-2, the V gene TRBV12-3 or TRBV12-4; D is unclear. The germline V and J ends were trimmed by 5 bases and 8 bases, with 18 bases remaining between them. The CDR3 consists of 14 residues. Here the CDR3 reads CASSPYLVVGGYTF. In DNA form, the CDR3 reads TGTGCCAGCAGTCCTTATCTGGTAGTCGGGGGCTACACCTTC.

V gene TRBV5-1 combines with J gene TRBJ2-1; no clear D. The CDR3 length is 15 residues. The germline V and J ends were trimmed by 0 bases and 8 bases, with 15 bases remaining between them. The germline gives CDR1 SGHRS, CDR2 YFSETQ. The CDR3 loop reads CASSLVSSSFYEQFF. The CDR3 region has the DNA TGCGCCAGCAGCTTGGTTTCGAGCTCTTTCTATGAGCAGTTCTTC. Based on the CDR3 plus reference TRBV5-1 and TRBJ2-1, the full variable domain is KAGVTQTPRYLIKTRGQQVTLSCSPISGHRSVSWYQQTPGQGLQFLFEYFSETQRNKGNFPGRFSGRQFSNSRSEMNVSTLELGDSALYLCASSLVSSSFYEQFFGPGTRLTVL.

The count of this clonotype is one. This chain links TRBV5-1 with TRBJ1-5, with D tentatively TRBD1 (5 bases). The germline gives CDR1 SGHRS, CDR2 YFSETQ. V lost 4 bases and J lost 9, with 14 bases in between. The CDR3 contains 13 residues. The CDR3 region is CASSLRPGAPQHF. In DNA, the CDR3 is TGCGCCAGCAGCCTCAGACCTGGGGCGCCCCAGCATTTT.

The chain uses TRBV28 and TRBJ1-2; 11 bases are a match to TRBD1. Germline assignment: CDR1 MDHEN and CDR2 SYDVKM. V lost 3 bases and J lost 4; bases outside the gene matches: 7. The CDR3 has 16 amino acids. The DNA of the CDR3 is TGTGCCAGCAGTTTTGGGACAGGGGGACCCGGCTATGGCTACACCTTC. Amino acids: CASSFGTGGPGYGYTF.

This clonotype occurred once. The CDR3: CASSVGTSGTGQETQYF. CDR3 nucleotides: TGTGCCAGCAGCGTAGGGACTAGCGGGACCGGGCAAGAGACCCAGTACTTC. V is TRBV7-3 and J is TRBJ2-5, with 13 bases matching TRBD2. Trimming removed 5 bases from V and 2 bases from J; junction bases left unmatched: 8. Per germline, CDR1 SGHTA and CDR2 FQGTGA. The CDR3 is 17 amino acids.

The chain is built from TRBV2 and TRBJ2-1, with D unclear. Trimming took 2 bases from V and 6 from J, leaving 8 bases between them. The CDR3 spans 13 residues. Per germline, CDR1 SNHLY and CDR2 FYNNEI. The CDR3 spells CASSESRLNEQFF. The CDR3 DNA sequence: TGTGCCAGCAGTGAAAGTCGGCTCAATGAGCAGTTCTTC.

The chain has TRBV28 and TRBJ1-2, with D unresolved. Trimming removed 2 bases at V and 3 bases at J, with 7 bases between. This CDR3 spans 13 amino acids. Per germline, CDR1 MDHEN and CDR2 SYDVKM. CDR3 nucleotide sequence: TGTGCCAGCAGTTTAAACGGCTACTATGGCTACACCTTC. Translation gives CASSLNGYYGYTF.

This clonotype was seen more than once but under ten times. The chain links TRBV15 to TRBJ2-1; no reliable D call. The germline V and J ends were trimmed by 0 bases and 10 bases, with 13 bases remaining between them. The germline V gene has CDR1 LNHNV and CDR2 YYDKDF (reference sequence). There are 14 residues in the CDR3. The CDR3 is CATSRDRRRGEQFF. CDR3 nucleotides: TGTGCCACCAGCAGAGATCGCAGGCGTGGCGAGCAGTTCTTC. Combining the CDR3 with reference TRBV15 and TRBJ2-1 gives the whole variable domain DAMVIQNPRYQVTQFGKPVTLSCSQTLNHNVMYWYQQKSSQAPKLLFHYYDKDFNNEADTPDNFQSRRPNTSFCFLDIRSPGLGDTAMYLCATSRDRRRGEQFFGPGTRLTVL.

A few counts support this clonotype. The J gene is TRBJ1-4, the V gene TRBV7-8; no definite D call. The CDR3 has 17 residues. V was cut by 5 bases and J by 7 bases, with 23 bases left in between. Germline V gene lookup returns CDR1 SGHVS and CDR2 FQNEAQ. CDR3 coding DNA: TGTGCCAGCAGCCCTTGGGCAGATACGTACGAGGGTGAAAAACTGTTTTTT. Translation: CASSPWADTYEGEKLFF.

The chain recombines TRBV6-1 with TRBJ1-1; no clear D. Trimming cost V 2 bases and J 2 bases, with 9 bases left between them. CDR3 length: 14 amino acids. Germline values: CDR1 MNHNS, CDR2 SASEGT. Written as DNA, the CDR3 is TGTGCCAGCAGTGAAATACGGCAAAACACTGAAGCTTTCTTT. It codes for CASSEIRQNTEAFF.

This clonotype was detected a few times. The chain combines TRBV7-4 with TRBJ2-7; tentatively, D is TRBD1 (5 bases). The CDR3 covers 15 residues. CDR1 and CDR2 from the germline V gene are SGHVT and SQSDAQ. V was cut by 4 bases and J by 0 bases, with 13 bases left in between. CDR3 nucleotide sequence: TGTGCCAGCAGCTCAACAGGACGTCTCTCCTACGAGCAGTACTTC. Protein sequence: CASSSTGRLSYEQYF.

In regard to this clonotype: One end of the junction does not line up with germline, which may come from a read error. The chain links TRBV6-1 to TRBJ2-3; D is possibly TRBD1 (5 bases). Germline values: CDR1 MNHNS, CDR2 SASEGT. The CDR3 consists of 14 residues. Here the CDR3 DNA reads TGTGCCAGCAGCCAGGAACGGGCCACAGGTACGCAGTATTTT. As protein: CASSQERATGTQYF.

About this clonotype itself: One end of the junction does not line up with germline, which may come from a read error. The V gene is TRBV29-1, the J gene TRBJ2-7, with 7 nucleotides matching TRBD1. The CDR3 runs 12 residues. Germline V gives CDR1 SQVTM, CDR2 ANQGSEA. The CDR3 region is CSVRQGSYERYF. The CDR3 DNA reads TGCAGCGTCCGACAGGGCTCCTACGAGCGGTACTTC.

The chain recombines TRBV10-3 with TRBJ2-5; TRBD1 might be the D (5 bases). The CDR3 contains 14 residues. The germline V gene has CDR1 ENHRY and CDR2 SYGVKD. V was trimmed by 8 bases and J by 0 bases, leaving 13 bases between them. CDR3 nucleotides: TGTGCCATCTCAGAAGAGGACAACCAAGAGACCCAGTACTTC. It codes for CAISEEDNQETQYF.

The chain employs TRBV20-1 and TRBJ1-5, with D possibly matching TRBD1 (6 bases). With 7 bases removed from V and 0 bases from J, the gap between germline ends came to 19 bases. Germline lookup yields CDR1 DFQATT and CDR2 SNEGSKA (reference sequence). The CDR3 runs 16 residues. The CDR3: CSVGTGMTYSNQPQHF. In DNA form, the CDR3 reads TGCAGTGTGGGTACAGGGATGACCTATAGCAATCAGCCCCAGCATTTT.

The CDR3 coding sequence is TGCAGTGCTAGTGGTTACAGGGGCCACACAGATACGCAGTATTTT. Protein product: CSASGYRGHTDTQYF. The chain joins TRBV20-1 to TRBJ2-3; 7 bases line up with TRBD1. Germline values: CDR1 DFQATT, CDR2 SNEGSKA (reference sequence). V lost 3 bases to trimming and J lost 2 bases; unmatched junction nucleotides: 8. The CDR3 consists of 15 residues.

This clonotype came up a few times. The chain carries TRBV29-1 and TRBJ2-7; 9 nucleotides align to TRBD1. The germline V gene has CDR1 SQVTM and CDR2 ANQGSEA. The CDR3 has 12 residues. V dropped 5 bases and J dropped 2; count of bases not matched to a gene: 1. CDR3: CSVRTGAYEQYF. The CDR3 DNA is TGCAGCGTTCGGACAGGGGCCTACGAGCAGTACTTC.

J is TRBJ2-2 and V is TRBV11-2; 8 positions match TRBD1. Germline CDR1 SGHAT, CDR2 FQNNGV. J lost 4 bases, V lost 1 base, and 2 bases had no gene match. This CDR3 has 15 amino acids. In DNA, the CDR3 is TGTGCCAGCAGCTTAGGGACAGGGCTCACCGGGGAGCTGTTTTTT. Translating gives CASSLGTGLTGELFF. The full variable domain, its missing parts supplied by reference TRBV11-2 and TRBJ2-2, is EAGVAQSPRYKIIEKRQSVAFWCNPISGHATLYWYQQILGQGPKLLIQFQNNGVVDDSQLPKDRFSAERLKGVDSTLKIQPAKLEDSAVYLCASSLGTGLTGELFFGEGSRLTVL.

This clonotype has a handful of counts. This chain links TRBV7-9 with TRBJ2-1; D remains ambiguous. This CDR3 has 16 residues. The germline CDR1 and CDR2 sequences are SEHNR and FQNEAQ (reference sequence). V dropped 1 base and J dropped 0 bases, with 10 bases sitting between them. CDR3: CASSLVADYSYNEQFF. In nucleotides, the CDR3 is TGTGCCAGCAGCTTAGTAGCAGATTACTCCTACAATGAGCAGTTCTTC.